What follows is one T cell receptor beta chain and its context. The antigen is unknown. This record comes from a study of cytomegalovirus exposure and HLA in healthy donors. Study-wide points: The majority of CMV-associated TCR beta chains were reported as apparently HLA-restricted in a later analysis. TCR beta chains numbering approximately 150 were designated cytomegalovirus-associated.

The PCR was carried out with 60 Vbeta primers and 13 Jbeta primers. This table comes from immunoSEQ multiplex PCR, and its TCRdb copy is limited to in-frame clones, with some not included. Altogether fewer than 120,000 clones are present, approximately 83% being singletons, with the ten largest covering about 1.8%. CDR1 is SQVTM, CDR2 ANQGSEA, per germline. The CDR3 loop spans 15 amino acids. V was clipped by 5 bases and J by 0 bases; unmatched bases: 9. This TCR was recovered from a middle-aged man in good health and CMV-seronegative. V gene TRBV29-1 combines with J gene TRBJ1-2; the match to TRBD1 covers 7 bases. Sequencing used PBMCs. This chain's CDR3 is CSVRNDRVANYGYTF. For the CDR3, the DNA is TGCAGCGTTCGAAACGACAGGGTAGCTAACTATGGCTACACCTTC.